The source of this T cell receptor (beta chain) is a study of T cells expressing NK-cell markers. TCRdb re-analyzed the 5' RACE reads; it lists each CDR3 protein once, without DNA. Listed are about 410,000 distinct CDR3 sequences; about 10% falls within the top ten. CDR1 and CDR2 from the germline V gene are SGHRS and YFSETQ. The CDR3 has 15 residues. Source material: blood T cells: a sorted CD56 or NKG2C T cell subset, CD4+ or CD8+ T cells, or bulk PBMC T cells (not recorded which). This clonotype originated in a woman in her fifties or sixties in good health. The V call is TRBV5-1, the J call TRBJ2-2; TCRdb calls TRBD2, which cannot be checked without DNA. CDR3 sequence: CASRRIGSSTGELFF. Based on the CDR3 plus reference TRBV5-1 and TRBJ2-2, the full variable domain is KAGVTQTPRYLIKTRGQQVTLSCSPISGHRSVSWYQQTPGQGLQFLFEYFSETQRNKGNFPGRFSGRQFSNSRSEMNVSTLELGDSALYLCASRRIGSSTGELFFGEGSRLTVL.